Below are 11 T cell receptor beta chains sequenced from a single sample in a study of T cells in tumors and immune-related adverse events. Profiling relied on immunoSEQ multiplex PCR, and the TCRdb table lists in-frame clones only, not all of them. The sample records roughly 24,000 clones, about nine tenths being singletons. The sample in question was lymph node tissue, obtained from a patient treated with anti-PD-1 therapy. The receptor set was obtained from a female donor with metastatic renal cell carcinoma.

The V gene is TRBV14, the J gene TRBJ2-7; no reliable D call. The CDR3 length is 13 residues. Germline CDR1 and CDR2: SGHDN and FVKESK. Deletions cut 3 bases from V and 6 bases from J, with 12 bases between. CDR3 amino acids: CASSQERQGEQYF. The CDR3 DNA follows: TGTGCCAGCAGCCAGGAGAGACAAGGCGAGCAGTACTTC.

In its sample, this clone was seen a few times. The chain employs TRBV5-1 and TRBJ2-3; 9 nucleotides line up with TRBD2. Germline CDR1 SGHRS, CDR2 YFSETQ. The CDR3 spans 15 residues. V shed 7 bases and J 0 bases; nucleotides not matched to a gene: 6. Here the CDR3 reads CASGREGQSTDTQYF. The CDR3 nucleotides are TGCGCCAGCGGGCGGGAGGGCCAAAGCACAGATACGCAGTATTTT.

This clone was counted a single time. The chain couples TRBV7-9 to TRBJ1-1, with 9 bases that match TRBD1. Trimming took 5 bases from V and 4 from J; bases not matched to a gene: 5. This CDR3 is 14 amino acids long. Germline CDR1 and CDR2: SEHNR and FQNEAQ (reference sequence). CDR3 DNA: TGTGCCAGCAGCACGGACAGGGGTGCCACTGAAGCTTTCTTT. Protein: CASSTDRGATEAFF. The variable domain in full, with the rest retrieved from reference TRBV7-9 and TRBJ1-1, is DTGVSQNPRHKITKRGQNVTFRCDPISEHNRLYWYRQTLGQGPEFLTYFQNEAQLEKSRLLSDRFSAERPKGSFSTLEIQRTEQGDSAMYLCASSTDRGATEAFFGQGTRLTVV.

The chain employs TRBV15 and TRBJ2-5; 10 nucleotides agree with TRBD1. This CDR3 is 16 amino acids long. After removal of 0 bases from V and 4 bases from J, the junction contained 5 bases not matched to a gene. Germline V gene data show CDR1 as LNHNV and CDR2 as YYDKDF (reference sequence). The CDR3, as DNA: TGTGCCACCAGCAGAGATTCCTGGACAGGGGGAGAGACCCAGTACTTC. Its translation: CATSRDSWTGGETQYF. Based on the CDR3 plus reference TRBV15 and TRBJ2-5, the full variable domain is DAMVIQNPRYQVTQFGKPVTLSCSQTLNHNVMYWYQQKSSQAPKLLFHYYDKDFNNEADTPDNFQSRRPNTSFCFLDIRSPGLGDTAMYLCATSRDSWTGGETQYFGPGTRLLVL.

CDR3 sequence (DNA): TGCGCCAGCAGTCAATCGCCCAGGGGACTAGCGGTAGGTCACGATACGCAGTATTTT. Its protein product is CASSQSPRGLAVGHDTQYF. V gene TRBV23-1 combines with J gene TRBJ2-3; 11 bases fit TRBD2. TRBV23-1 belongs to the ORF category, with a function that is uncertain. V lost 0 bases and J lost 6; bases outside the gene matches: 14. CDR3 length equals 19 residues.

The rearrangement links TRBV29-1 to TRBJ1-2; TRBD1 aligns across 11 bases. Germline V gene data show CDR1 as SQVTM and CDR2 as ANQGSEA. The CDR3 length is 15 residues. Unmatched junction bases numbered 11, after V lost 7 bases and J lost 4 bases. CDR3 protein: CSAQRTGGVTYGYTF. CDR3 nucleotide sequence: TGCAGCGCCCAAAGGACAGGGGGCGTCACCTATGGCTACACCTTC.

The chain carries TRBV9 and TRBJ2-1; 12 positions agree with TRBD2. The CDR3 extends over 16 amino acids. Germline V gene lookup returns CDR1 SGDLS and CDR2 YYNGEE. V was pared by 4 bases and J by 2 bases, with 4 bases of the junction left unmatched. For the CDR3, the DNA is TGTGCCAGCAGCTTGAGACTAGCGGGGGCCTACAATGAGCAGTTCTTC. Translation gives CASSLRLAGAYNEQFF.

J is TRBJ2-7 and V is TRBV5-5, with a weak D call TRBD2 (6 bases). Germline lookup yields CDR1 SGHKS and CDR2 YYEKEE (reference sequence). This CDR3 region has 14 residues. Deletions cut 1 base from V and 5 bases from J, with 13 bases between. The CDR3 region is CASSLFVGEDEQYF. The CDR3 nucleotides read TGTGCCAGCAGCTTGTTCGTGGGGGAGGACGAGCAGTACTTC.

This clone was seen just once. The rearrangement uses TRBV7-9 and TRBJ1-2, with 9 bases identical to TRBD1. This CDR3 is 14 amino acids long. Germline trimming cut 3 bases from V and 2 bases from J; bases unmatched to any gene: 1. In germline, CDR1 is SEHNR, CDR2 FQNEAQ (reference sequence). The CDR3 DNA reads TGTGCCAGCAGCTTGACAGGGGGAAACTATGGCTACACCTTC. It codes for CASSLTGGNYGYTF.

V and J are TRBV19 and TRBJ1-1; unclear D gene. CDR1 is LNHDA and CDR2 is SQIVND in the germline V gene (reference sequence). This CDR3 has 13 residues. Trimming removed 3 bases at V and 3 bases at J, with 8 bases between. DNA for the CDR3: TGTGCCAGTAGTATCGACCGGGACACTGAAGCTTTCTTT. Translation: CASSIDRDTEAFF.

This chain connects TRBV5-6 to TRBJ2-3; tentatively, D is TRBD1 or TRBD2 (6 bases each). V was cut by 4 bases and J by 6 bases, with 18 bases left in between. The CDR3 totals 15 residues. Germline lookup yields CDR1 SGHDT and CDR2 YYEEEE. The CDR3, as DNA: TGTGCCAGCAGCCATGAGTGGGGGGCCCGCGATACGCAGTATTTT. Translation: CASSHEWGARDTQYF.